The text below deals with one TCR beta chain. Antigen unknown. It was with 60 Vbeta and 13 Jbeta primers that the PCR ran. Only in-frame clones appear in the TCRdb table, and some are missing; sequencing was by immunoSEQ multiplex PCR. The sample includes around 160,000 clones, about 75% of them seen just once. Deletions cut 5 bases from V and 4 bases from J, with 11 bases between. The V gene's germline CDR1 is WSHSY and CDR2 SAAADI. CDR3 length: 14 amino acids. The sample comes from a study of cytomegalovirus exposure and HLA in healthy donors. Study results and limitations: For most subjects, TCR beta sequences were reported to predict HLA-A and HLA-B alleles with accuracy.

The TCR originated in a woman in her thirties or forties in good health and CMV-seropositive. The chain employs TRBV10-2 and TRBJ1-4; D is possibly TRBD1 (5 bases). Sequencing input: PBMCs. Written as DNA, the CDR3 is TGCGCCAGCAGTCTGGGCAGGGTTAATGAAAAACTGTTTTTT. Protein: CASSLGRVNEKLFF.